The source of this T cell receptor (beta chain) is a study of patients and donors after allogeneic stem cell transplantation. CDR1 is ENHRY and CDR2 is SYGVKD in the germline V gene. J lost 7 bases, V lost 10 bases, and 12 bases had no gene match. This CDR3 contains 15 residues. TCRdb re-analysed the RT-PCR reads in MiXCR, keeping a single row per CDR3 protein. The sample carries roughly 200,000 distinct CDR3 sequences, about 38% recorded once. This TCR was sampled from a human donor who was either an allogeneic HSCT recipient or a stem cell or donor lymphocyte infusion donor (not recorded which). It is not recorded whose cells these are; they may come from a transplant donor. Sequenced input: blood, either unsorted or a sorted T cell fraction (not recorded which). This sequence joins TRBV10-3 and TRBJ1-6; TRBD1 agrees at 8 bases. The CDR3 sequence is CATSLEDRVNSPLHF. CDR3 in DNA: TGTGCCACCTCCCTAGAGGACAGGGTCAATTCACCCCTCCACTTT.